Sequencing of this T cell receptor beta chain was carried out in a study of OX40 agonist ivuxolimab in advanced cancers. Study summary: Participants averaged approximately 65 years of age (range about 23 to 79) and were around 80% male.

Prior autoimmune disease or systemic immunosuppression barred patients. Peripheral blood came from all dose cohorts at three timepoints. About this clone: The antigen is unknown.

Produced via immunoSEQ multiplex PCR; TCRdb's table is partial and in-frame only. The table includes 25,000 to 30,000 clones, roughly 91% detected once. Germline V lookup: CDR1 SGHDT, CDR2 YYEEEE. V trimming: 4 bases; J trimming: 1 base; junction bases outside the gene matches: 7. The CDR3 is 15 amino acids. Study results and limitations: CD8+ T cells averaged more expanded clones than CD4+.

The sequence came from an adult with an advanced solid tumor such as melanoma, head and neck, liver or kidney cancer. The sample here was CD4+ or CD8+ T cells sorted from blood, taken in a trial of the OX40 agonist ivuxolimab. The J gene is TRBJ2-7, the V gene TRBV5-6; 8 positions match TRBD2. For the CDR3, the DNA is TGTGCCAGCAGCCTACCGGGACTAGGATCCTACGAGCAGTACTTC. It codes for CASSLPGLGSYEQYF.